Listed here are 2 T cell receptor beta chains from one sample, sequenced in a study of blood T cells in healthy people across ages. A second PCR, run for about 7 to 11 cycles, used a sample-barcoded 5' primer plus a J-beta primer mix. MiXCR was run by TCRdb on the 5' RACE reads, yielding one entry per CDR3 protein. The sample lists 850,000 to 1,000,000 distinct CDR3 sequences, roughly 52% occurring once. The sample taken for sequencing was blood. These receptors came from a man under 40 in good health.

The gene calls are TRBV15 and TRBJ1-1; the D is unclear. The V end lost 1 base, the J end lost 7 bases, and 10 bases lay between the germline ends. This CDR3 comprises 13 residues. Germline V gene sequence: CDR1 LNHNV, CDR2 YYDKDF (reference sequence). CDR3 DNA: TGTGCCACCAGCAGAGGGTCAAATGGTGAAGCTTTCTTT. Translated, it gives CATSRGSNGEAFF.

This clonotype showed up just a few times. The V and J genes are TRBV4-1 and TRBJ2-7; TRBD2 aligns across 10 bases. Judging by the DNA end, TRBJ2-5 fits better; the J call may be wrong. This CDR3 has 15 amino acids. CDR1 MGHRA and CDR2 YSYEKL come from the germline V gene. In DNA, the CDR3 is TGCGCCAGCAGCCTGGGACTAGCGATGGGAGAGACCCAGTACTTC. Translation gives CASSLGLAMGETQYF.